This TCR beta chain is drawn from a study of cytomegalovirus exposure and HLA in healthy donors. 60 Vbeta and 13 Jbeta primers were used in PCR. Data came from immunoSEQ multiplex PCR; TCRdb stores just in-frame clones and leaves some out. In the table there are about 97,000 clones, under 85% of which are singletons. This clone was recorded at least ten times. CDR1 and CDR2 (germline): MGHDK, SYGVNS. V was clipped by 3 bases and J by 0 bases; unmatched bases: 6. The CDR3 is made up of 17 amino acids. The TCR originated in a man aged 35 to 55 in good health and CMV-seronegative. The V gene is TRBV25-1, the J gene TRBJ1-1, with 11 nucleotides matching TRBD1. Sequencing was performed on PBMCs. The CDR3 DNA sequence: TGTGCCAGCAGTGATCCCGGGACAGGGGGAATGAACACTGAAGCTTTCTTT. Translated, it gives CASSDPGTGGMNTEAFF. The full variable domain, with the rest looked up from reference TRBV25-1 and TRBJ1-1, is EADIYQTPRYLVIGTGKKITLECSQTMGHDKMYWYQQDPGMELHLIHYSYGVNSTEKGDLSSESTVSRIRTEHFPLTLESARPSHTSQYLCASSDPGTGGMNTEAFFGQGTRLTVV.